The rows below give T cell receptor beta chains drawn from one sample of a study of blood T cell repertoires in COVID-19. Sequenced by immunoSEQ multiplex PCR; TCRdb stores in-frame clones only, minus some. The sample gives roughly 87,000 clones, roughly 84% of which show up once; 3% is in the top ten. Sequencing was done on a sample of peripheral blood. These receptors were collected from an elderly woman with COVID-19, enrolled during active disease. CDR3s include the opening cysteine and the closing phenylalanine or tryptophan. The D gene is left open where the match is weak. The size entry is marked missing in some rows and otherwise reads once, few, many or a size class.

v_call	d_call	clone_size	j_call	cdr3_aa	cdr3_nt
TRBV27	.	.	TRBJ2-5	CASSIDRHEDQYF	TGTGCCAGCAGTATAGACAGACATGAGGACCAGTACTTC
TRBV27	TRBD2	once	TRBJ2-7	CASRFTGGYEQYF	TGTGCCAGCAGGTTTACCGGGGGGTACGAGCAGTACTTC
TRBV19	.	.	TRBJ1-3	CASSFLFSGNTIYF	TGTGCCAGTAGTTTCCTGTTCTCTGGAAACACCATATATTTT
TRBV11-3	.	.	TRBJ1-3	CASSAWAGSGNTIYF	TGTGCCAGCAGCGCCTGGGCCGGATCTGGAAACACCATATATTTT
TRBV11-3	TRBD2	few	TRBJ2-1	CASSAGGSYNEQFF	TGTGCCAGCAGTGCGGGGGGTTCCTACAATGAGCAGTTCTTC
TRBV19	TRBD1	.	TRBJ1-6	CASSSGQYNSPLHF	TGTGCCAGTAGCTCGGGACAGTATAATTCACCCCTCCACTTT
TRBV7-2	.	once	TRBJ1-3	CASSPTLLGGGNGNTIYF	TGTGCCAGCAGCCCTACACTTCTCGGGGGGGGTAATGGAAACACCATATATTTT
TRBV4-2	TRBD2	.	TRBJ2-3	CASSRGTSGGRDTDTQYF	TGTGCCAGCAGCCGGGGGACTAGCGGGGGCCGAGACACAGATACGCAGTATTTT
TRBV6-2/TRBV6-3	.	.	TRBJ1-2	CASSDSRGRQGRIYGYTF	TGTGCCAGCAGTGACTCCCGCGGGCGGCAGGGGCGAATCTATGGCTACACCTTC
TRBV18	.	.	TRBJ2-4	CASTTEGNIQYF	TGTGCCAGCACGACGGAGGGAAACATTCAGTACTTC
TRBV4-3	.	.	TRBJ2-5	CASSQDPGYQETQYF	TGCGCCAGCAGCCAAGATCCAGGCTACCAAGAGACCCAGTACTTC
TRBV7-8	.	.	TRBJ2-6	CASSLRAGAGVSSGANVLTF	TGTGCCAGCAGCTTACGGGCTGGGGCAGGTGTTAGCTCTGGGGCCAACGTCCTGACTTTC
TRBV25-1	.	.	TRBJ2-2	CASSESRGPGELFF	TGTGCCAGCAGTGAATCCAGGGGCCCCGGGGAGCTGTTTTTT
TRBV6-5	TRBD1	.	TRBJ1-4	CASSVGTGTNEKLFF	TGTGCCAGCAGCGTGGGGACAGGGACTAATGAAAAACTGTTTTTT
TRBV30	.	.	TRBJ1-2	CAWSVPGQRGSGYTF	TGTGCCTGGAGTGTACCAGGACAAAGGGGAAGTGGCTACACCTTC
TRBV28	TRBD2	.	TRBJ2-7	CASSQGGGAYEQYF	TGTGCCAGCAGCCAGGGTGGGGGGGCCTACGAGCAGTACTTC
TRBV18	TRBD1	.	TRBJ2-1	CASSPGTGSYNEQFF	TGTGCCAGCTCACCGGGGACAGGGTCCTACAATGAGCAGTTCTTC
TRBV5-3	TRBD2	.	TRBJ2-3	CARSPPGTRSTDTQYF	TGTGCCAGAAGCCCACCCGGGACTAGGTCCACAGATACGCAGTATTTT
TRBV6-2/TRBV6-3	TRBD1	.	TRBJ2-7	CASSYPRQGLSYEQYF	TGTGCCAGCAGTTACCCCAGACAGGGGCTCTCCTACGAGCAGTACTTC
TRBV5-4	.	.	TRBJ2-5	CASSLDGGAGGETQYF	TGTGCCAGCAGCTTGGACGGAGGCGCAGGCGGGGAGACCCAGTACTTC
TRBV7-8	TRBD1	few	TRBJ1-1	CASGPTGETTEAFF	TGTGCCAGCGGACCGACAGGGGAGACCACTGAAGCTTTCTTT
TRBV10-3	TRBD1	.	TRBJ1-2	CASCGQGAGGYTF	TGTGCTTCTTGTGGGCAGGGGGCAGGTGGCTACACCTTC
TRBV27	.	.	TRBJ1-1	CASSFLTGTRAEAFF	TGTGCCAGCAGCTTTCTCACAGGGACGAGGGCTGAAGCTTTCTTT
TRBV28	.	.	TRBJ2-1	CASKEAGASSYNEQFF	TGTGCCAGCAAGGAGGCGGGCGCTAGCTCCTACAATGAGCAGTTCTTC
TRBV19	TRBD1	.	TRBJ1-3	CATQGAGGPSGNTIYF	TGTGCCACTCAGGGGGCAGGGGGGCCCTCTGGAAACACCATATATTTT
TRBV4-2	.	.	TRBJ1-3	CASSQDPVSGNTIYF	TGTGCCAGCAGCCAAGACCCCGTCTCCGGAAACACCATATATTTT
TRBV7-8	TRBD1	.	TRBJ2-1	CASSLRQGVYNEQFF	TGTGCCAGCAGCTTGAGGCAGGGGGTTTACAATGAGCAGTTCTTC
TRBV5-1	.	few	TRBJ2-7	CASSLGSSYEQYF	TGCGCCAGCAGCTTGGGCAGCTCCTACGAGCAGTACTTC
TRBV5-6	.	.	TRBJ1-1	CASSLAGVAEAFF	TGTGCCAGCAGCTTGGCAGGGGTGGCTGAAGCTTTCTTT